The rows below give T cell receptor beta chains drawn from one sample of a study of T cell responses to AZD1222 COVID-19 vaccine. Data came from immunoSEQ multiplex PCR; TCRdb stores just in-frame clones and leaves some out. Of about 150,000 clones listed, over 75% are singletons. The material sequenced was peripheral blood, taken on day 0 of AZD1222 vaccination. Receptor source: an adult in good health. CDR3s include the opening cysteine and the closing phenylalanine or tryptophan. Each record gives: clone size, V gene, J gene, D gene, CDR3 DNA, CDR3 protein. The D gene is left open where the match is weak. Clone size appears in some rows only: once, few, many, or a class for an expanded clone.

-	TRBV11-2	TRBJ2-1	TRBD2	TGTGCCAGCAGCCCAGGACTAGCGGGTCTTAGGAATGAGCAGTTCTTC	CASSPGLAGLRNEQFF
-	TRBV7-2	TRBJ2-1	TRBD2	TGTGCCAGCAGCCCCCCCCGGGGGGGCCCCAATGAGCAGTTCTTC	CASSPPRGGPNEQFF
-	TRBV19	TRBJ2-7	TRBD1	TGTGCCAGTAGTATGATCGGGGGGACAGGGAACTACGAGCAGTACTTC	CASSMIGGTGNYEQYF
once	TRBV11-3	TRBJ2-1	-	TGTGCCAGCAGCTTAGCCGAAGGTCTCTCAGGTGAGCAGTTCTTC	CASSLAEGLSGEQFF
-	TRBV5-6	TRBJ2-7	-	TGTGCCAGCAGCTTGGCCGGACTCCTCTCCTACGAGCAGTACTTC	CASSLAGLLSYEQYF
-	TRBV25-1	TRBJ1-1	TRBD1	TGTGCCAGCAGTGAATACGACAGGGTTAAGGACACTGAAGCTTTCTTT	CASSEYDRVKDTEAFF
once	TRBV28	TRBJ1-6	-	TGTGCCAGCAGTTTACTAACAGGTTCCCTCCACTTT	CASSLLTGSLHF
-	TRBV4-2	TRBJ1-2	-	TGTGCCAGCAGCCAAGCCTCGGGCGGGGCTAACTATGGCTACACCTTC	CASSQASGGANYGYTF
-	TRBV18	TRBJ2-3	-	TGTGCCAGCTCACCGGGAGGAACCACAGATACGCAGTATTTT	CASSPGGTTDTQYF
-	TRBV15	TRBJ1-2	-	TGTGCCACCAGCAGAGATTTGAACGAGAACTATGGCTACACCTTC	CATSRDLNENYGYTF
-	TRBV19	TRBJ2-7	-	TGTGCCAGCTCATTCGGGGCCACCTACGAGCAGTACTTC	CASSFGATYEQYF
few	TRBV6-2/TRBV6-3	TRBJ2-1	TRBD1	TGTGCCAGCAGTAACCCGGGACAGGGGGCCTGGATTGAGCAGTTCTTC	CASSNPGQGAWIEQFF
-	TRBV9	TRBJ1-1	-	TGTGCCAGCAGCCCCTGGAAGGGGGGGGACACTGAAGCTTTCTTT	CASSPWKGGDTEAFF
-	TRBV4-1	TRBJ2-1	-	TGCGCCAGCAGCCAAGATCGTCTAGAATACAATGAGCAGTTCTTC	CASSQDRLEYNEQFF
-	TRBV27	TRBJ2-7	TRBD2	TGTGCCAGCAGTTCTAGCGGGATAAGCTACGAGCAGTACTTC	CASSSSGISYEQYF
-	TRBV12-3/TRBV12-4	TRBJ1-1	TRBD1	TGTGCCAGCACCGGACAGGGACCCACTGAAGCTTTCTTT	CASTGQGPTEAFF
once	TRBV24-1	TRBJ2-1	-	TGTGCCACCAGTGATTACAATGAGCAGTTCTTC	CATSDYNEQFF
-	TRBV5-1	TRBJ1-2	TRBD1	TGCGCCAGCAGCTTGGTCGTCGCAGGGGGGGCTAATGGCTACACCTTC	CASSLVVAGGANGYTF
-	TRBV7-9	TRBJ2-7	TRBD1	TGTGCCAGCAGCTTGGACAGGGATTTCTACGAGCAGTACTTC	CASSLDRDFYEQYF
-	TRBV28	TRBJ2-3	-	TGTGCCAGCAGTTTCCTGTCCGAAGGGGGGCCTAGCACAGATACGCAGTATTTT	CASSFLSEGGPSTDTQYF
-	TRBV9	TRBJ2-7	-	TGTGCCATTCGACACCGTTTGGGGACGGTGGTCTACTTC	CAIRHRLGTVVYF
-	TRBV15	TRBJ1-5	-	TGTGCCACCAGCACGGGTTATCGCAATCAGCCCCAGCATTTT	CATSTGYRNQPQHF
-	TRBV6-5	TRBJ2-1	-	TGTGCCAGCAGTATCGACACGGCGGATAACAATGAGCAGTTCTTC	CASSIDTADNNEQFF
-	TRBV18	TRBJ2-7	TRBD2	TGTGCCAGCTCACCAAAGCGGGAGTTCTACGAGCAGTACTTC	CASSPKREFYEQYF
-	TRBV29-1	TRBJ1-1	-	TGCAGCGTTGAAGGGGGGTTTGGCACTGAAGCTTTCTTT	CSVEGGFGTEAFF
-	TRBV19	TRBJ2-7	-	TGTGCCAGCAGCCGGGACCGCTCCTACGAGCAGTACTTC	CASSRDRSYEQYF